This T cell receptor beta chain was profiled in a study of OX40 agonist ivuxolimab in advanced cancers. The overall study: Patients treated during dose escalation were battling hepatocellular carcinoma, melanoma, renal cell or head and neck cancer.

The assay was immunoSEQ multiplex PCR, and TCRdb's table has in-frame clones only and misses some. The sample lists tens of thousands of clones; around 80% were seen once. The V gene's germline CDR1 is SGHTS and CDR2 YDEGEE. This CDR3 is built from 14 residues. V gave up 3 bases and J gave up 5 bases, with 14 bases separating them. The sequence came from an adult with an advanced solid tumor such as melanoma, head and neck, liver or kidney cancer. The input for sequencing was CD4+ or CD8+ T cells sorted from blood, taken in a trial of the OX40 agonist ivuxolimab. The V and J genes are TRBV5-8 and TRBJ2-5; either TRBD1 or TRBD2 may supply D (5 bases each). DNA of the CDR3: TGTGCCAGCAGCTCGGGACCCGGCTCGGAGACCCAGTACTTC. Protein product: CASSSGPGSETQYF.